Below, 2 T cell receptor beta chains from the same sample are listed, as sequenced in a study of tumor-infiltrating lymphocytes in primary liver carcinoma (dated by TCRdb to between 2016 and 2019). Blood RNA was extracted from unsorted whole blood using TRIzol reagent, and germline DNA was obtained with the DNeasy Blood & Tissue kit. Sequencing relied on an Illumina HiSeq 2500. Starting from approximately 500 ng total RNA, TCRbeta-specific cDNA was produced by reverse transcription with a constant-region primer and ProtoScript II reverse transcriptase. TCRbeta libraries were built with three nested multiplex PCR rounds, a slightly modified ARM-PCR procedure. The first two PCR rounds used multiplex TRBV1-TRBV30 forward primers with a Cbeta reverse primer, each for about 9 cycles. The public reads were reanalyzed by TCRdb: fastp trimming at Q25, MiXCR alignment, in-frame beta chains only. Every entry covers one CDR3 protein and lists the most common genes and DNA from its rows. Present in this sample are approximately 320,000 distinct CDR3 sequences, around 50% of which were seen just once. About a sixth of the sample rests with the top ten.

Material: peripheral blood. These receptors came from a woman in her 30s with primary liver carcinoma and hepatitis B virus infection.

This chain links TRBV29-1 with TRBJ2-1, with D perhaps matching TRBD1 (6 bases). V lost 5 bases, J lost 5 bases, and 19 bases lay in between. CDR3 length: 15 residues. Germline CDR1 and CDR2: SQVTM and ANQGSEA. The CDR3 here is CSVLYGQTKHNEQFF. In DNA form, the CDR3 reads TGCAGCGTTCTCTATGGACAGACAAAACACAATGAGCAGTTCTTC.

This clonotype was detected only a few times. This sequence joins TRBV6-2 or TRBV6-3 and TRBJ2-2, with a possible D match to TRBD1 (10 bases). The germline V gene encodes CDR1 MNHEY and CDR2 SVGEGT. CDR3 size: 22 residues. V was shortened by 2 bases and J by 1 base, with 29 bases between the two germline ends. The CDR3 spells CASSYRPPGQGKTSGNTGELFF. In DNA form, the CDR3 reads TGTGCCAGCAGTTACAGACCCCCGGGACAGGGGAAGACTAGCGGGAACACCGGGGAGCTGTTTTTT.